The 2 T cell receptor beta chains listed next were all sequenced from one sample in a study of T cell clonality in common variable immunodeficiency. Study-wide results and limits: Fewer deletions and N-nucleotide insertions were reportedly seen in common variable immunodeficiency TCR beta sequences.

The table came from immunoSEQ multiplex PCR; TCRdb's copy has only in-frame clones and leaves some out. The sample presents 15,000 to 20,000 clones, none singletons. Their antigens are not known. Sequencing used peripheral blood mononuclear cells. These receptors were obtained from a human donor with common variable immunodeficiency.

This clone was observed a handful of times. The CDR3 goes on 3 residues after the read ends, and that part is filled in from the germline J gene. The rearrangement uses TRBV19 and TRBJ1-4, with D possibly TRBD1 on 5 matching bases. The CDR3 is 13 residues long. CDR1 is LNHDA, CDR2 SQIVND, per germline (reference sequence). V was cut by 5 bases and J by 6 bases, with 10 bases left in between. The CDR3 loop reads CASSDDSYEKLFF. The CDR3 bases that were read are TGTGCCAGTAGTGATGACAGTTATGAAAAA.

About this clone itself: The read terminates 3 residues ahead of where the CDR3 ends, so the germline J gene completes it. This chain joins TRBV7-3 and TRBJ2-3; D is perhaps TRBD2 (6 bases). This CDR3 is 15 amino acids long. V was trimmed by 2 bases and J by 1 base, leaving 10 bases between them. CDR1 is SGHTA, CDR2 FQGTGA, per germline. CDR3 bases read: TGTGCCAGCAGCTTACGGCCTAGCGGCACAGATACG. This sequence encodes CASSLRPSGTDT. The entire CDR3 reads CASSLRPSGTDTQYF. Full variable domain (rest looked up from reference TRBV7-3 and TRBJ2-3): GAGVSQTPSNKVTEKGKYVELRCDPISGHTALYWYRQSLGQGPEFLIYFQGTGAADDSGLPNDRFFAVRPEGSVSTLKIQRTERGDSAVYLCASSLRPSGTDTQYFGPGTRLTVL.